The subject of this entry is one T cell receptor beta chain. The target antigen is unknown. Incorporated into the TCR beta cDNA libraries were unique molecular identifiers, which served to reduce PCR and sequencing biases. MiXCR, run by TCRdb on the PCR reads, gives a single entry per CDR3 protein. Among around 500,000 distinct CDR3 sequences, roughly 34% were seen once, and the ten largest hold about 5.6%. This sample was included in a study of post-analysis software for immune sequencing data. Points from the study as a whole: When patients were compared with controls, 4 or 5 TRBV segments were more frequent, TRBV5-6, TRBV5-1 and TRBV20-1 among them.

The trim removed 7 bases at V and 2 bases at J, leaving 8 bases unmatched. Germline assignment: CDR1 SNHLY and CDR2 FYNNEI. The CDR3 is 14 amino acids. The sequence was collected from a girl aged 2-17 years with multiple sclerosis. Sequencing was carried out using blood. This chain joins TRBV2 and TRBJ2-7, with 7 nucleotides matching TRBD1. The CDR3 DNA is TGTGCCAGCACCGGGACAGCCAGACCCTACGAGCAGTACTTC. Protein product: CASTGTARPYEQYF.